This TCR beta chain was profiled in a study of identical twins. Notes on the study in general: When twins shared out-of-frame alpha sequences, those sequences had excess low generation probability.

TCRdb re-called the 5' RACE reads with MiXCR, one entry per CDR3 protein. The sample holds fewer than 250,000 distinct CDR3 sequences, roughly 7% seen once. This clonotype has a count of ten or more. Its target is not known. The CDR3 runs to 14 residues. Germline CDR1 reads SGHTA; CDR2 reads FQGNSA. V was pared by 3 bases and J by 0 bases, with 5 bases between. This sample also appeared in a second study, on yellow fever vaccine responses in identical twins.

The receptor's source is a woman aged 18 to 35 in good health. The rearrangement uses TRBV7-2 and TRBJ2-2; no clear D. The material sequenced was memory (CD45RO+) T cells sorted from blood. The CDR3 coding sequence is TGTGCCAGCAGCTTTAACGCGAACACCGGGGAGCTGTTTTTT. Its translation is CASSFNANTGELFF.